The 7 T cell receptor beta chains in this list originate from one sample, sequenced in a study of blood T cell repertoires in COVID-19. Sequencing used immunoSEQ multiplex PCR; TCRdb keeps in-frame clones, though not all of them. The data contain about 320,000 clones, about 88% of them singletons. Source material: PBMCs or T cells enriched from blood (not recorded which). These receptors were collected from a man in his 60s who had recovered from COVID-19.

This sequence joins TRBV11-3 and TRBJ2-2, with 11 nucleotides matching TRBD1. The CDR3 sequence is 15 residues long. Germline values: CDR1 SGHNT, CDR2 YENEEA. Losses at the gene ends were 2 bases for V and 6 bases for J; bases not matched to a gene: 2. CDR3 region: CASSLRDRGAGELFF. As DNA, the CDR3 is TGTGCCAGCAGCTTAAGGGACAGGGGGGCCGGGGAGCTGTTTTTT.

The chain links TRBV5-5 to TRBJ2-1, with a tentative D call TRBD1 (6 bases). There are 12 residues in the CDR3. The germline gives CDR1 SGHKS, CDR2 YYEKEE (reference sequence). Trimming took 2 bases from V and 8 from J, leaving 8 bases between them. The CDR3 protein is CASSLQGHEQFF. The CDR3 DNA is TGTGCCAGCAGCTTACAGGGTCATGAGCAGTTCTTC.

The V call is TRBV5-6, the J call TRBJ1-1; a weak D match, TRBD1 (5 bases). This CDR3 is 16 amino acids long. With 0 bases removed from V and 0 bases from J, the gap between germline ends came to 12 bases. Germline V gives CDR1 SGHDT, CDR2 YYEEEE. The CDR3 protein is CASSLETRQMNTEAFF. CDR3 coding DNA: TGTGCCAGCAGCTTGGAGACTCGACAGATGAACACTGAAGCTTTCTTT.

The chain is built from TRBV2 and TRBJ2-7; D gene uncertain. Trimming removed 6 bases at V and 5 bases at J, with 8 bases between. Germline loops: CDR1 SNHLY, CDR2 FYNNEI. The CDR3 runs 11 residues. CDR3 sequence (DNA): TGTGCCAGCAGCCTCCCGGACGAGCAGTACTTC. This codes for CASSLPDEQYF.

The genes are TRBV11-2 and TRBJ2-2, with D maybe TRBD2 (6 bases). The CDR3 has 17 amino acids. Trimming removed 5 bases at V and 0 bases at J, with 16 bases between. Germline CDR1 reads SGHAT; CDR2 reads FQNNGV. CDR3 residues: CASSGRGLRANTGELFF. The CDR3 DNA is TGTGCCAGCAGCGGCCGGGGACTTCGCGCGAACACCGGGGAGCTGTTTTTT.

CDR3 sequence reads: CASSYGGIRNNEQFF. The CDR3 DNA is TGTGCCAGCAGTTACGGGGGGATCAGGAACAATGAGCAGTTCTTC. This rearrangement joins TRBV6-5 to TRBJ2-1, with TRBD2 as a possible D gene (6 bases). The CDR3 sequence is 15 residues long. Germline V gene data show CDR1 as MNHEY and CDR2 as SVGAGI. Trimming took off 2 bases at V and 5 bases at J, with 13 bases between the two ends.

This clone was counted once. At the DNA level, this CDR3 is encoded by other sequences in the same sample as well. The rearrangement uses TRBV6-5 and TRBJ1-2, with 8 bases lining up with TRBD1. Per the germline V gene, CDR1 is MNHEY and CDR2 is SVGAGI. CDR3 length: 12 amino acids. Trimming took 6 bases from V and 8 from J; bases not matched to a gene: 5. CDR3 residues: CASSTTGAGYTF. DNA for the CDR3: TGTGCCAGCAGCACGACAGGGGCGGGCTACACCTTC.